This T cell receptor beta chain derives from a study of OX40 agonist ivuxolimab in advanced cancers. The overall study: Participants, 82.7% male, averaged roughly 60 years of age, ranging from roughly 20 to 80. Allowance was made for prior anti-PD-1, anti-PD-L1 or anti-CTLA-4 therapy, and approximately 40% had some. Study-level results: CD4+ T cells averaged fewer expanded clones than CD8+ T cells. Clonal expansion was seen in CD4+ and CD8+ blood T cells by week 6 at 0.1 to 3.0 mg/kg.

CDR1 is SGHTA and CDR2 is FQGNSA in the germline V gene. V shed 1 base and J 4 bases; nucleotides not matched to a gene: 3. This CDR3 region has 15 residues. This clone rates as medium-sized. Its antigen is undetermined. The method was immunoSEQ multiplex PCR; TCRdb's version includes in-frame clones alone and lacks a portion of them. The sample has roughly 75,000 clones, roughly 91% seen once; the top ten hold 10% to 15%. The rearrangement joins TRBV7-2 to TRBJ2-5; the match to TRBD2 covers 10 bases. Sequenced material: CD4+ or CD8+ T cells sorted from blood, taken in a trial of the OX40 agonist ivuxolimab. This TCR came from an adult with an advanced solid tumor such as melanoma, head and neck, liver or kidney cancer. The CDR3 coding sequence is TGTGCCAGCAGCTTAGAAGGGACTAGCGTAGAGACCCAGTACTTC. Translated: CASSLEGTSVETQYF.